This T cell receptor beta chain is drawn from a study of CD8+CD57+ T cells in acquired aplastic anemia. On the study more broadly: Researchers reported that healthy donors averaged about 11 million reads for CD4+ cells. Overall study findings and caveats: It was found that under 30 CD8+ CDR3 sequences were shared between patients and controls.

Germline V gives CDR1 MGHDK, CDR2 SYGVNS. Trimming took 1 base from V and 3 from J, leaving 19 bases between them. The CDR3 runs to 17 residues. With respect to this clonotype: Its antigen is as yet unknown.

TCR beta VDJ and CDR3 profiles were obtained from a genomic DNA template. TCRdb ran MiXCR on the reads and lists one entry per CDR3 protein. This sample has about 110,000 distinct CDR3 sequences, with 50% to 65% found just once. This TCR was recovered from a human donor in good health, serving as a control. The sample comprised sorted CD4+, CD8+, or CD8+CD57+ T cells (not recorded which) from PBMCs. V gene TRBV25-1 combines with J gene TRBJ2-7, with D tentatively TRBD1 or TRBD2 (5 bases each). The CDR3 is CASSEWDRSHTLYEQYF. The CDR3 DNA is TGTGCCAGCAGTGAATGGGACCGATCACATACGCTCTACGAGCAGTACTTC.